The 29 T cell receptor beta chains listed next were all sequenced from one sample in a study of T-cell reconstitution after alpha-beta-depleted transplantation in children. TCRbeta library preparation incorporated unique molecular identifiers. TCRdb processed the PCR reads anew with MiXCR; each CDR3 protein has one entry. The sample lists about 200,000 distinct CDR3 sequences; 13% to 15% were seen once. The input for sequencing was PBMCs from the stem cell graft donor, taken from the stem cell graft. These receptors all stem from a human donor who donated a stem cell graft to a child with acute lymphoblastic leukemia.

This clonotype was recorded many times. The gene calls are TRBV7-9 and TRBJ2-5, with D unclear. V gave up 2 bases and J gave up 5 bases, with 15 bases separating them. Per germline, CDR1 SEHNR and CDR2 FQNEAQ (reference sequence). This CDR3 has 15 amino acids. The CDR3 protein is CASSLYPLSLETQYF. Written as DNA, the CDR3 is TGTGCCAGCAGCTTATATCCACTTAGTTTGGAGACCCAGTACTTC.

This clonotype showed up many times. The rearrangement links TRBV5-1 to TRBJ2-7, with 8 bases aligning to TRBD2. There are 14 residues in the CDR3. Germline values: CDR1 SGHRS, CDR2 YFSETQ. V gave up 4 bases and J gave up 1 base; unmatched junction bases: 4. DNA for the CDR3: TGCGCCAGCAGCATCGGGACTAGGTCCTACGAGCAGTACTTC. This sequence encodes CASSIGTRSYEQYF.

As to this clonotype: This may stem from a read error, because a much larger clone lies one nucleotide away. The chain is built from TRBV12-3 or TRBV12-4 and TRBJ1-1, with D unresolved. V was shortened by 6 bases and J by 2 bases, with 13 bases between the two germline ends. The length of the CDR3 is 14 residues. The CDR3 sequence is CASRLNWGNTEAFF. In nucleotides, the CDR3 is TGTGCCAGCAGGTTAAACTGGGGAAACACTGAAGCTTTCTTT.

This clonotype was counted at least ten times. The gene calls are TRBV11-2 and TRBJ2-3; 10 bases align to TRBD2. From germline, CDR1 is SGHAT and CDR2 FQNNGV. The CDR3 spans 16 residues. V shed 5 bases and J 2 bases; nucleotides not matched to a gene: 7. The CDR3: CASSLRTSGTTDTQYF. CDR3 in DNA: TGTGCCAGCAGCCTGCGGACTAGCGGAACCACAGATACGCAGTATTTT.

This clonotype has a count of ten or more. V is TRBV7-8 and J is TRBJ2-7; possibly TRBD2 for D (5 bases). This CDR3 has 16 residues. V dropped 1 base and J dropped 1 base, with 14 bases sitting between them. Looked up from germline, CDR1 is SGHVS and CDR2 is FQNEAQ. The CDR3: CASSLGGLPTSYEQYF. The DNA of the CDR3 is TGTGCCAGCAGCTTAGGCGGACTGCCGACTTCCTACGAGCAGTACTTC.

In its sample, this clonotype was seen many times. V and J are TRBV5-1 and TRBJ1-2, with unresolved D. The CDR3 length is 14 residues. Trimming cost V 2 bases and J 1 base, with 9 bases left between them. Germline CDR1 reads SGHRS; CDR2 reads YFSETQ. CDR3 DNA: TGCGCCAGCAGCTTAGGGTCCTATAACTATGGCTACACCTTC. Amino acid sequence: CASSLGSYNYGYTF.

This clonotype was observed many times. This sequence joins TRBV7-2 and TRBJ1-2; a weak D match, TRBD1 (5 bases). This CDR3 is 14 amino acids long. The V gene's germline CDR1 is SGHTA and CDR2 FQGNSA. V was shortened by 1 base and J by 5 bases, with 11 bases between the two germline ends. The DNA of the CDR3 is TGTGCCAGCAGCTTAGGGGGACGCCGATATGGCTACACCTTC. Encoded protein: CASSLGGRRYGYTF.

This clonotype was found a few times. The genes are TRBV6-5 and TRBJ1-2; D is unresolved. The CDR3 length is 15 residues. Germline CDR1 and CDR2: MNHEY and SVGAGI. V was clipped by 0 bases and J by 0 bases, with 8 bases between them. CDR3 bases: TGTGCCAGCAGTTACTCGAGATCAACTAACTATGGCTACACCTTC. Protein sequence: CASSYSRSTNYGYTF.

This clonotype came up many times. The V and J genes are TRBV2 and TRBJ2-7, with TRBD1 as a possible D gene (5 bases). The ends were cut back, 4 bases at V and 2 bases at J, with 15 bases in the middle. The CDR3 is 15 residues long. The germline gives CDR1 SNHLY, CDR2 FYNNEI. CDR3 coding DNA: TGTGCCAGCAGTGGCTCGGGCAGGGCAGCCTACGAGCAGTACTTC. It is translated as CASSGSGRAAYEQYF.

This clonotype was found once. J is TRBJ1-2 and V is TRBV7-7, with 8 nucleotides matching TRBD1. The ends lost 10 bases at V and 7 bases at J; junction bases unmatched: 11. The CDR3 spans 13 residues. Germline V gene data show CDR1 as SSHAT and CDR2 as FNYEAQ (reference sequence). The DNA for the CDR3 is TGTGCCACGAGGGCAGGGGGCCTGGGTGGCTACACCTTC. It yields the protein CATRAGGLGGYTF.

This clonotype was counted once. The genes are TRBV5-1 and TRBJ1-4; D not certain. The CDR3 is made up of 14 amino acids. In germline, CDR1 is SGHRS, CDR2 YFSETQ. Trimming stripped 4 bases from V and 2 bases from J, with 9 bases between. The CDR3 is CASSPAGTNEKLFF. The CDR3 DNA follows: TGCGCCAGCAGCCCCGCGGGGACTAATGAAAAACTGTTTTTT.

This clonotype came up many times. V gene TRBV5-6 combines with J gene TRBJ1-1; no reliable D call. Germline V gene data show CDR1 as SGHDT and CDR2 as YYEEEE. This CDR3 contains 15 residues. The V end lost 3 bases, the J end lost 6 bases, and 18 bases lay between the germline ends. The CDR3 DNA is TGTGCCAGCAGCTCTTTCAGCCCCCTAGCCCCTGAAGCTTTCTTT. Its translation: CASSSFSPLAPEAFF.

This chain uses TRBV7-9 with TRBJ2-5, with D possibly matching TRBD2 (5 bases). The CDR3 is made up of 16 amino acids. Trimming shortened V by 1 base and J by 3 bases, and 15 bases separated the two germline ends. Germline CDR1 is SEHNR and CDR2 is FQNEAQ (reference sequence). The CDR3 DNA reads TGTGCCAGCAGCTTAGGCTCGGCCCGGCGGGAAGAGACCCAGTACTTC. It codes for CASSLGSARREETQYF.

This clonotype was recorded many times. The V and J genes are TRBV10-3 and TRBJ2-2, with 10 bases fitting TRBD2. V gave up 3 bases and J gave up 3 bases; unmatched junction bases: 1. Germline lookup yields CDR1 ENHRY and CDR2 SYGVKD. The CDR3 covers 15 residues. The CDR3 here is CAISELAGYTGELFF. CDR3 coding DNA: TGTGCCATCAGTGAACTAGCGGGGTACACCGGGGAGCTGTTTTTT.

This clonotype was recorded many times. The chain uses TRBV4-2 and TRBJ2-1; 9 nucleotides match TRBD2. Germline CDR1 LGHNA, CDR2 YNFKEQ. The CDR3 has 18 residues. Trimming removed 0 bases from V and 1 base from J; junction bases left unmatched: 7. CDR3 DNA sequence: TGTGCCAGCAGCCAAGATCGGGCGGGAGGGAGGTCCTACAATGAGCAGTTCTTC. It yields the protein CASSQDRAGGRSYNEQFF.

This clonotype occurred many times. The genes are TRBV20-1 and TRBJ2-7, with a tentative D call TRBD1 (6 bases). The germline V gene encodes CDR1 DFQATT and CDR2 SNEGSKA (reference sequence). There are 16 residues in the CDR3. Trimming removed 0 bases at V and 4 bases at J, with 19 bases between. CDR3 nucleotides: TGCAGTGCTAGAGATCCATACGGGACATCATTGTACGAGCAGTACTTC. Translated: CSARDPYGTSLYEQYF.

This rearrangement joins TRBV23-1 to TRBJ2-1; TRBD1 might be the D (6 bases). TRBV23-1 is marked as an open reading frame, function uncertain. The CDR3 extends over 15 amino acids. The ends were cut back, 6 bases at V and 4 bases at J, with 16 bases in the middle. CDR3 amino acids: CASRETDSRYNEQFF. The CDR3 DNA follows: TGCGCCAGCAGAGAAACGGACAGTAGATACAATGAGCAGTTCTTC.

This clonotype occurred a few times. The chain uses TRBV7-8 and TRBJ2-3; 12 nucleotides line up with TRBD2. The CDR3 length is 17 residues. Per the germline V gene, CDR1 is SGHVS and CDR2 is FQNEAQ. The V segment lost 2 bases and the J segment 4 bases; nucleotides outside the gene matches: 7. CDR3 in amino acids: CASSLRTSGTVSDTQYF. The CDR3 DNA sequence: TGTGCCAGCAGCTTAAGGACTAGCGGGACCGTGTCAGATACGCAGTATTTT.

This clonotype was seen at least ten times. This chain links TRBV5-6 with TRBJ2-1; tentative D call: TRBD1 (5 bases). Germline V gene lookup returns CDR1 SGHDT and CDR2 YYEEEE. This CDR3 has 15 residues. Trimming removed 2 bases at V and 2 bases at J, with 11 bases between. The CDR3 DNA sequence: TGTGCCAGCAGCTTTGACAGAAACCCCTACAATGAGCAGTTCTTC. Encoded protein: CASSFDRNPYNEQFF. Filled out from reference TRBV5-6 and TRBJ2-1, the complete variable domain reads DAGVTQSPTHLIKTRGQQVTLRCSPKSGHDTVSWYQQALGQGPQFIFQYYEEEERQRGNFPDRFSGHQFPNYSSELNVNALLLGDSALYLCASSFDRNPYNEQFFGPGTRLTVL.

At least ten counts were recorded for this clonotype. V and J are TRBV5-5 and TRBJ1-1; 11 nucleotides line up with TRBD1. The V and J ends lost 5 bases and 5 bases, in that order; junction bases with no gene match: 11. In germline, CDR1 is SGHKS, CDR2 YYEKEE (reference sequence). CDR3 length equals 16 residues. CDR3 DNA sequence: TGTGCCAGCAGTTTATGGGACAGGGGGTTGGGGACTGAAGCTTTCTTT. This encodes CASSLWDRGLGTEAFF.

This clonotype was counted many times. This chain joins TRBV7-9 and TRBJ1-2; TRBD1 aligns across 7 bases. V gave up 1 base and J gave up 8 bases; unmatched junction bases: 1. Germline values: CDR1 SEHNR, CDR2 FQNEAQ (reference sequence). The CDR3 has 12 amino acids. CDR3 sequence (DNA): TGTGCCAGCAGCTTAGACAGGGGCGGCTACACCTTC. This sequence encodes CASSLDRGGYTF.

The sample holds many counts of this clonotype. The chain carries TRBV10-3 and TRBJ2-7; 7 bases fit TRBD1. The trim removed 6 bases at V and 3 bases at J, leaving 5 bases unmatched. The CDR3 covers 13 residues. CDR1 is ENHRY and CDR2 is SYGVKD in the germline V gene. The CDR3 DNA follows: TGTGCCATCAGCCTTGACAGGGACTACGAGCAGTACTTC. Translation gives CAISLDRDYEQYF.

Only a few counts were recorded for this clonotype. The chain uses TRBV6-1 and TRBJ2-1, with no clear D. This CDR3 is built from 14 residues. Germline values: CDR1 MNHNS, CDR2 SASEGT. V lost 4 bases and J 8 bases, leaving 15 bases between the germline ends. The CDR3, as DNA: TGTGCCAGCAGTGTTTACCAACCGGTCCATGAGCAGTTCTTC. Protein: CASSVYQPVHEQFF.

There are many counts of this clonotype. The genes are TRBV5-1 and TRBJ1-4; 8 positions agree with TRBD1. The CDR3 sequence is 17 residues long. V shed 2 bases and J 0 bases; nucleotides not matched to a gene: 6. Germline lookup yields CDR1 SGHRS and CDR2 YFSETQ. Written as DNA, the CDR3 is TGCGCCAGCAGCTTAGGACAGGGAACAGCAACTAATGAAAAACTGTTTTTT. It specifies CASSLGQGTATNEKLFF.

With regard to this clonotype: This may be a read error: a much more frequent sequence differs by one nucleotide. As DNA, the CDR3 is TGCGCCAGCAGCTTGGGGGTACAAGGTGGGACCCAGTACTTC. Translation gives CASSLGVQGGTQYF. J is TRBJ2-5 and V is TRBV5-1, with unresolved D. V lost 0 bases and J lost 7, with 13 bases in between. The CDR3 sequence is 14 residues long. The germline V gene encodes CDR1 SGHRS and CDR2 YFSETQ.

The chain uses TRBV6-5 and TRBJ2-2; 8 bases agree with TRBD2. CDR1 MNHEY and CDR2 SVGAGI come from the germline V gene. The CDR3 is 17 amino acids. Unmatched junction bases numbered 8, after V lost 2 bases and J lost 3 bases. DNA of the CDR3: TGTGCCAGCAGTTACCGGGGGGGGACTGGCGACACCGGGGAGCTGTTTTTT. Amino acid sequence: CASSYRGGTGDTGELFF.

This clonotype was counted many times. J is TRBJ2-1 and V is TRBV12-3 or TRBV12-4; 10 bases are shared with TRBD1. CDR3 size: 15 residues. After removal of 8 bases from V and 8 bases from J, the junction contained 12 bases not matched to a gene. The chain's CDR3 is CASGARDRGVDEQFF. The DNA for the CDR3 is TGTGCCAGCGGCGCCCGGGACAGGGGTGTAGATGAGCAGTTCTTC.

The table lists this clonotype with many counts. CDR3 nucleotide sequence: TGCAGTGCTAGAAGAGGGCTAGCGGACCTCACCGGGGAGCTGTTTTTT. Encoded protein: CSARRGLADLTGELFF. V and J are TRBV20-1 and TRBJ2-2, with TRBD2 matching over 7 bases. The germline gives CDR1 DFQATT, CDR2 SNEGSKA (reference sequence). This CDR3 contains 16 residues. V shed 2 bases, J shed 4 bases, and the junction held 10 bases outside the gene matches.

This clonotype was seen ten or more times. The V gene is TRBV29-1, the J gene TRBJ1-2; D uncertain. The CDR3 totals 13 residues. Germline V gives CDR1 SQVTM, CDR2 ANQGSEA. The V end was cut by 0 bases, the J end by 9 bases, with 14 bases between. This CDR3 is CSVEEFVGSSYTF. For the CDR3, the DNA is TGCAGCGTTGAAGAATTTGTAGGGTCTAGCTACACCTTC.